This T cell receptor (beta chain) was sequenced during a study of T-cell reconstitution after alpha-beta-depleted transplantation in children. Study observations and caveats: Roughly two months post-transplant, alpha-beta T cells reportedly originated from several hundred graft clones that had expanded.

Unique molecular identifiers were used to barcode this TCRbeta library. TCRdb reanalysed the PCR reads using MiXCR and keeps one entry per CDR3 protein. The sample records about a million distinct CDR3 sequences, roughly 29% being singletons. V dropped 0 bases and J dropped 7 bases, with 10 bases sitting between them. CDR3 size: 13 residues. Germline CDR1 SGHRS, CDR2 YFSETQ. Points on this clonotype: What it binds is not known.

The material was PBMCs, mostly from graft donor cells, obtained 360 days after TCRalphabeta/CD19-depleted stem cell transplant. V is TRBV5-1 and J is TRBJ1-2; maybe TRBD1 (5 bases). This clonotype was obtained from a boy under two years old who had a stem cell transplant for SCID, so the T cells may come from the graft donor. Here the CDR3 reads CASSLAGSGGYTF. The CDR3, as DNA: TGCGCCAGCAGCTTGGCAGGGAGCGGTGGCTACACCTTC.